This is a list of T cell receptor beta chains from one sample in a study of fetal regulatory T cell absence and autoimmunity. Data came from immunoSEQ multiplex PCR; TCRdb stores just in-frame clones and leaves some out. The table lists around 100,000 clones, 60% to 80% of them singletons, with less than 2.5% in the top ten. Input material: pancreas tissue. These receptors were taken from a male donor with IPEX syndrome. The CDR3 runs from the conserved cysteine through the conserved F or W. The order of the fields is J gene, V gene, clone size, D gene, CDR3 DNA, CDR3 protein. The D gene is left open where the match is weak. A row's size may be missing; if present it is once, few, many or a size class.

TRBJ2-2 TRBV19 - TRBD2 TGTGCCAGTAGTATACTAGCGGACACCGGGGAGCTGTTTTTT CASSILADTGELFF
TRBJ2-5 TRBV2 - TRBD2 TGTGCCAGCAGGAAGGGACTAGCGGGGGACGAGACCCAGTACTTC CASRKGLAGDETQYF
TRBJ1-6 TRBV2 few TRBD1 TGTGCCAGCAGGGTCCCGGGACAGGGTAGTTCACCCCTCCACTTT CASRVPGQGSSPLHF
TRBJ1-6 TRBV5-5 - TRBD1 TGTGCCAGCAGCAGACAGGGGGCGCAAGGTTCACCCCTCCACTTT CASSRQGAQGSPLHF
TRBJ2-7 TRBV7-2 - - TGTGCCAGCAGCTTAGTCCTAGCCTGGCGCGAGCAGTACTTC CASSLVLAWREQYF
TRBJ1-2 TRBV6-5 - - TGTGCCAGCAGTTACCCACAGGGAGGCTACACCTTC CASSYPQGGYTF
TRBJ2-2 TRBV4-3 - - TGCGCCAGCAGGCTAGCTCCGAACACCGGGGAGCTGTTTTTT CASRLAPNTGELFF
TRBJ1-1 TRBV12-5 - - TGTGCTAGTGGTTTAGGTTTCGTTGAAGCTTTCTTT CASGLGFVEAFF
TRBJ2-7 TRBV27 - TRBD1 TGTGCCAGCAGTTACGGGACAGGGGGCTACGAGCAGTACTTC CASSYGTGGYEQYF
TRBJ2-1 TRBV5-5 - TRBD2 TGTGCCAGCAGCTTGGGAGGAACTAGCGATTACAATGAGCAGTTCTTC CASSLGGTSDYNEQFF
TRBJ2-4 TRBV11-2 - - TGTGCCAGCAGCTCTTATCGTGGGGGGGGCTTAGCCAAAAACATTCAGTACTTC CASSSYRGGGLAKNIQYF
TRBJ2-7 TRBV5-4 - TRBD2 TGTGCCAGCAGCTTGCATAGCGGGGGGGCCTACGAGCAGTACTTC CASSLHSGGAYEQYF
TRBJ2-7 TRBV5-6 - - TGTGCCAGCAGCTTTGGGGGGTACGAGCAGTACTTC CASSFGGYEQYF
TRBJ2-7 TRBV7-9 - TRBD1 TGTGCCAGCAGCTTTACAGGGGACTACGAGCAGTACTTC CASSFTGDYEQYF
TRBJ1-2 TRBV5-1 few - TGCGCCAGTAGAGATTTTCCAGACTATGGCTACACCTTC CASRDFPDYGYTF
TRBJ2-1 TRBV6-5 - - TGTGCCAGCAGTTACTCGATCTTAGGGGGGCGTGAGCAGTTCTTC CASSYSILGGREQFF
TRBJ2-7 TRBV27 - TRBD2 TGTGCCAGCAGTTTATCTTTAGCGGGTAGGGACGAGCAGTACTTC CASSLSLAGRDEQYF
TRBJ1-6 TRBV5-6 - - TGTGCCAGCAGCGGCTGGACAGAATATAATTCACCCCTCCACTTT CASSGWTEYNSPLHF
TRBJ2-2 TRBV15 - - TGTGCCACCAGCAGAGATAGATCGACAGGGAGGACCGGGGAGCTGTTTTTT CATSRDRSTGRTGELFF
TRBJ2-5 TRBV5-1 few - TGCGCCAGCAGCTTGGCCCTGGCTACCCGGGGGGAGACCCAGTACTTC CASSLALATRGETQYF
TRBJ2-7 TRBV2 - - TGTGCCAGCAGTGGGACCCGGGACGGCTACGAGCAGTACTTC CASSGTRDGYEQYF
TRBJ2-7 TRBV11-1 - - TGTGCCAGCAGCTTAGCCCAGGGTTCCGAGCAGTACTTC CASSLAQGSEQYF
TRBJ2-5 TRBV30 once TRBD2 TGTGCCTGGAGTGCCCCGATACGGGAGGGCCTAGGAAAGACCCAGTACTTC CAWSAPIREGLGKTQYF
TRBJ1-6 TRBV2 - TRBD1 TGTGCCACGAAGAGACAGGGACAATCACCCCTCCACTTT CATKRQGQSPLHF
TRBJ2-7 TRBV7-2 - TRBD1 TGTGCCAGCAGCTGGGGACAGATTTCCGAGCAGTACTTC CASSWGQISEQYF
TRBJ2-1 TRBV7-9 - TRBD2 TGTGCCAGCAGCTCGGGGGGGCCAATGAATGAGCAGTTCTTC CASSSGGPMNEQFF
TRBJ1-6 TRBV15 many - TGTGCCACCAGCAGAGACATCTCCTATAATTCACCCCTCCACTTT CATSRDISYNSPLHF
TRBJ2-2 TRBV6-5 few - TGTGCCAGCAGTTCAAGACCAAGCACCGGGGAGCTGTTTTTT CASSSRPSTGELFF
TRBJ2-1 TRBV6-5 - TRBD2 TGTGCCAGCAGTCCCAGCGGGAGGGCCTACAATGAGCAGTTCTTC CASSPSGRAYNEQFF
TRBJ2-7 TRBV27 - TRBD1 TGTGCCAGCAGTTCCGGGACAGGGGTCGGGGACGAGCAGTACTTC CASSSGTGVGDEQYF
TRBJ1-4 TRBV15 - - TGTGCCACCAGCGCAGCCTTTGGGGCGTTTGGTGAGCGACTGTTTTTT CATSAAFGAFGERLFF
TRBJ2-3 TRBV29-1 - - TGCAGCGTTGAAGAGAAGGCGGACACAGATACGCAGTATTTT CSVEEKADTDTQYF
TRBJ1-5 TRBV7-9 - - TGTGCCAGCAGCCGGGATCGCAATCAGCCCCAGCATTTT CASSRDRNQPQHF
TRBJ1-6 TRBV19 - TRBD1 TGTGCCAGTAGGGGGACAGGGCGGAATTCACCCCTCCACTTT CASRGTGRNSPLHF
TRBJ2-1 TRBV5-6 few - TGTGCCAGCAGCTTGAGCAATGAGCAGTTCTTC CASSLSNEQFF
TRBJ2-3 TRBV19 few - TGTGCCAGTGGGGCTGGGGGATGGAGCACAGATACGCAGTATTTT CASGAGGWSTDTQYF
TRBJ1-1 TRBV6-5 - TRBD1 TGTGCCAGCAGAACCGGGACAGGGAGGAAAACTGAAGCTTTCTTT CASRTGTGRKTEAFF
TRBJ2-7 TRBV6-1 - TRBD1 TGTGCCAGCACCCAGGACAGGGGGCCCCACGAGCAGTACTTC CASTQDRGPHEQYF
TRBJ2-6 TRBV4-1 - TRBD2 TGCGCCAGCAGCCAAAGGACTAGCGGGAGCAGTGGGGCCAACGTCCTGACTTTC CASSQRTSGSSGANVLTF
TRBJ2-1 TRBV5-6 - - TGTGCCAGCAGCTTGGATCCCCAGTGGGGGTATATACTCAATGAGCAGTTCTTC CASSLDPQWGYILNEQFF
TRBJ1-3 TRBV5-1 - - TGCGCCAGCAGCTTGGGACAACTCTCTGGAAACACCATATATTTT CASSLGQLSGNTIYF
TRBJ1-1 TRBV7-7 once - TGTGCTAGCAGCTTAGACGGCGGGACTGAAGCTTTCTTT CASSLDGGTEAFF
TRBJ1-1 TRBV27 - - TGTGCCAGCAGTTTACGGCTGGGAGGAAAAGTAGCTTTCTTT CASSLRLGGKVAFF
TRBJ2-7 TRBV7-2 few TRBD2 TGTGCCAGCAGCTTAGCGCTAGCGGGTGAGCAGTACTTC CASSLALAGEQYF
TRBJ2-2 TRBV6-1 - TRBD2 TGTGCCAGCAGTGCCCCCGGGACTAGTTACACCGGGGAGCTGTTTTTT CASSAPGTSYTGELFF
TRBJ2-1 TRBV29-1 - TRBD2 TGCAGCGTTGGAGGACTAGCGGGGACATACAATGAGCAGTTCTTC CSVGGLAGTYNEQFF
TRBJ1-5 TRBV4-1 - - TGCGCCAGCAGCCAAGTTGGGGGGTATAGCAATCAGCCCCAGCATTTT CASSQVGGYSNQPQHF
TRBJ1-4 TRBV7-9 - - TGTGCCAGCAGCCTATTGAGGGGGAAGGGAAATGAAAAACTGTTTTTT CASSLLRGKGNEKLFF
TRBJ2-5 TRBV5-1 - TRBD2 TGCGCCAGCAGCTTGGGACTAGCGGGAGAGACCCAGTACTTC CASSLGLAGETQYF
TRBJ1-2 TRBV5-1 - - TGCGCCAGCAGCTTGGAGGGGGGAAGATACTATGGCTACACCTTC CASSLEGGRYYGYTF
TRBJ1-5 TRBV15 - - TGTGCCACCAGCAGCCCCTACCCGGGGGACCAGCCCCAGCATTTT CATSSPYPGDQPQHF